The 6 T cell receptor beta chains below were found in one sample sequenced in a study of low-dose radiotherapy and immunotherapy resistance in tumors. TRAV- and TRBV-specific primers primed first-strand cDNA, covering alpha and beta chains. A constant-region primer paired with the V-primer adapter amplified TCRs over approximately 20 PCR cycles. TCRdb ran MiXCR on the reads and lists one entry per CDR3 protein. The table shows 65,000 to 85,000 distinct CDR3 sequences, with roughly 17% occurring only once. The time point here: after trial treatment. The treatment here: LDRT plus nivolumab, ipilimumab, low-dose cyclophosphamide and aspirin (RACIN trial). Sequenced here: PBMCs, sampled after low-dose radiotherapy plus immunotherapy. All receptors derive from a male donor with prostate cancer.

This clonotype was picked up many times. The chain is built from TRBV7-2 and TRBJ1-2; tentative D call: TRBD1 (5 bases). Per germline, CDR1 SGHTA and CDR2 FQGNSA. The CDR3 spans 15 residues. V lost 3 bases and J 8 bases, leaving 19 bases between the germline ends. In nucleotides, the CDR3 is TGTGCCAGCAGCTTGACTTACACAGGCGCTGGGGGCTACACCTTC. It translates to CASSLTYTGAGGYTF.

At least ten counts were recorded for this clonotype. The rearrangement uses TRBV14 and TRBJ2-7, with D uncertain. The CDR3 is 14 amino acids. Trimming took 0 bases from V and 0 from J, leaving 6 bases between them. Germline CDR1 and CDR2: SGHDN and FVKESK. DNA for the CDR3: TGTGCCAGCAGCCAAGAAACAGTCTCCTACGAGCAGTACTTC. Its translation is CASSQETVSYEQYF. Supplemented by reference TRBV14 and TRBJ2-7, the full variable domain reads EAGVTQFPSHSVIEKGQTVTLRCDPISGHDNLYWYRRVMGKEIKFLLHFVKESKQDESGMPNNRFLAERTGGTYSTLKVQPAELEDSGVYFCASSQETVSYEQYFGPGTRLTVT.

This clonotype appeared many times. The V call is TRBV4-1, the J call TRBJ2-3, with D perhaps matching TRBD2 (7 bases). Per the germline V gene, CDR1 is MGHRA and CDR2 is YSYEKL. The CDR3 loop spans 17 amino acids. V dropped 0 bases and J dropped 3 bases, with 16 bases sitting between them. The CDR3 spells CASSQELRGRGTDTQYF. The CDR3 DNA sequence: TGCGCCAGCAGCCAAGAATTGAGGGGGAGGGGAACAGATACGCAGTATTTT.

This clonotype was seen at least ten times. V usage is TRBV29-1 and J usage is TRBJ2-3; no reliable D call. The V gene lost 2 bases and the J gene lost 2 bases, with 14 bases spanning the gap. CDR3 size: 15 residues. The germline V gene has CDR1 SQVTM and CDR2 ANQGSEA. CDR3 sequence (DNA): TGCAGCGTTGAACATCGCCGTCAAAACACAGATACGCAGTATTTT. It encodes CSVEHRRQNTDTQYF.

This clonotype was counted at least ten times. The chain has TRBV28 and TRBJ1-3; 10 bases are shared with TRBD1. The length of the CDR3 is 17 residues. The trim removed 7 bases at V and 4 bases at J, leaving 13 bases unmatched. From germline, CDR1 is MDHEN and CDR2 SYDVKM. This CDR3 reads CASISSRVGQGGNTIYF. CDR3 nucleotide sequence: TGTGCCAGCATCTCCTCCCGGGTGGGACAGGGGGGAAACACCATATATTTT.

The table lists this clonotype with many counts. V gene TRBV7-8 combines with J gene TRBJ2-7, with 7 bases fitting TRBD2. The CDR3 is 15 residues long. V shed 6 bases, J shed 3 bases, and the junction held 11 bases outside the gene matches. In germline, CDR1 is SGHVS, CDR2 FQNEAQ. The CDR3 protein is CASRYGTTKSYEQYF. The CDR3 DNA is TGTGCCAGCAGATACGGGACTACCAAGAGCTACGAGCAGTACTTC. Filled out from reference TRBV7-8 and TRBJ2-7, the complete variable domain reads GAGVSQSPRYKVAKRGQDVALRCDPISGHVSLFWYQQALGQGPEFLTYFQNEAQLDKSGLPSDRFFAERPEGSVSTLKIQRTQQEDSAVYLCASRYGTTKSYEQYFGPGTRLTVT.